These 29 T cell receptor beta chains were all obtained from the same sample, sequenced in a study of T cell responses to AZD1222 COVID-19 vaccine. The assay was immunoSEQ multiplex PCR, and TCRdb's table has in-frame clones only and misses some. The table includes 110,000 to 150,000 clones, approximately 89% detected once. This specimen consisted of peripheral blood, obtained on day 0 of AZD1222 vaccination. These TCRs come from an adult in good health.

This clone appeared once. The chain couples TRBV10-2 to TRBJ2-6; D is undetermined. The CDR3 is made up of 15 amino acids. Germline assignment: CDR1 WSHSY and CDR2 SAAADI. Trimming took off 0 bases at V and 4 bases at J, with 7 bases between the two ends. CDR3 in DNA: TGCGCCAGCAGTGAGTCGCGTGTAGGGGCCAACGTCCTGACTTTC. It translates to CASSESRVGANVLTF.

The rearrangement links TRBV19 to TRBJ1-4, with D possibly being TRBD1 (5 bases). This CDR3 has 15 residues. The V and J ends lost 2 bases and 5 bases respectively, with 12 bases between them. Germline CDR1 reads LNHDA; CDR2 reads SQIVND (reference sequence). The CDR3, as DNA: TGTGCCAGTAGTATAACAGGTGGCCAAAATGAAAAACTGTTTTTT. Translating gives CASSITGGQNEKLFF.

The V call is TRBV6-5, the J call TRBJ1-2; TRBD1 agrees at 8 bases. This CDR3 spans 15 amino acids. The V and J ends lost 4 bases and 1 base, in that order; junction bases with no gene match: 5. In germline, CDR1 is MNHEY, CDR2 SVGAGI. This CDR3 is CASSLGTGFNYGYTF. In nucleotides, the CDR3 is TGTGCCAGCAGTTTAGGGACAGGCTTTAACTATGGCTACACCTTC.

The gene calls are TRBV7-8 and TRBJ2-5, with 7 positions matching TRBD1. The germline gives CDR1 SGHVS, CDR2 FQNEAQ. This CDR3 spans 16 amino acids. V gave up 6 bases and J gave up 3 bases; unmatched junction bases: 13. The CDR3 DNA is TGTGCCAGCAGTTCATTATCATGGGACAGCAAAGAGACCCAGTACTTC. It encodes CASSSLSWDSKETQYF.

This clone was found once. As DNA, the CDR3 is TGCGCCAGCAGCCAGCGGACGGGGGGGACTAGCGGGAGCTCCTACGAGCAGTACTTC. Its protein is CASSQRTGGTSGSSYEQYF. V and J are TRBV4-1 and TRBJ2-7; 14 bases agree with TRBD2. The CDR3 is 19 residues long. CDR1 and CDR2 (germline): MGHRA, YSYEKL. V was pared by 3 bases and J by 0 bases, with 10 bases of the junction left unmatched.

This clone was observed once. The CDR3 sequence: CASSYAGQPDTQYF. DNA of the CDR3: TGTGCCAGCAGTTACGCCGGACAGCCAGATACGCAGTATTTT. The chain combines TRBV6-2 or TRBV6-3 with TRBJ2-3, with D possibly matching TRBD1 (6 bases). V was trimmed by 2 bases and J by 4 bases, leaving 10 bases between them. This CDR3 spans 14 amino acids. Germline assignment: CDR1 MNHEY and CDR2 SVGEGT.

CDR3 sequence reads: CASSFNNQPQHF. The CDR3 DNA sequence: TGTGCCAGCAGTTTTAACAATCAGCCCCAGCATTTT. This chain joins TRBV27 and TRBJ1-5, with no clear D. The germline V gene has CDR1 MNHEY and CDR2 SMNVEV (reference sequence). The CDR3 has 12 residues. V gave up 3 bases and J gave up 3 bases, with 3 bases separating them.

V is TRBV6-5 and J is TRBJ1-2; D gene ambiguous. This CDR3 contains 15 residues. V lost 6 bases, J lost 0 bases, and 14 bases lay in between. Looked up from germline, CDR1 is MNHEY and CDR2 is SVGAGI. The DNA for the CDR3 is TGTGCCAGCAGATTAGTGGGTCAGGCTAACTATGGCTACACCTTC. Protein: CASRLVGQANYGYTF.

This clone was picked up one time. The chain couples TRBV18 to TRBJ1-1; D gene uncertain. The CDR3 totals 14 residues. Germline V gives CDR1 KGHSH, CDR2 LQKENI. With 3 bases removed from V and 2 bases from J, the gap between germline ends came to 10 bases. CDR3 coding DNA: TGTGCCAGCTCACCGGATCTCTCAAACACTGAAGCTTTCTTT. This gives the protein CASSPDLSNTEAFF.

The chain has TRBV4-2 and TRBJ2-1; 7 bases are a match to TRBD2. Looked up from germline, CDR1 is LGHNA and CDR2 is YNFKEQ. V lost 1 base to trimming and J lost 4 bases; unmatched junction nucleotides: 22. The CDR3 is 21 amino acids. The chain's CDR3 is CASSQGISAWAAGEHYNEQFF. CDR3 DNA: TGTGCCAGCAGCCAAGGTATTTCGGCGTGGGCGGCGGGAGAGCATTACAATGAGCAGTTCTTC.

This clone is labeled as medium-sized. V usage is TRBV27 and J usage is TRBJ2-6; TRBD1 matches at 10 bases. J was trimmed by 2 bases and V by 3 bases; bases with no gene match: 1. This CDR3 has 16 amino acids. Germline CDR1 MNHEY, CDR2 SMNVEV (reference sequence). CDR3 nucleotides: TGTGCCAGCAGTTTGACAGGGGGCACTGGGGCCAACGTCCTGACTTTC. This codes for CASSLTGGTGANVLTF.

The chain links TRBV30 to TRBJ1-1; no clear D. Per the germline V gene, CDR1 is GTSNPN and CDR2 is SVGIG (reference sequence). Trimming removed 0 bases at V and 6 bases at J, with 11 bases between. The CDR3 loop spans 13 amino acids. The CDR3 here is CAWSVPFAPEAFF. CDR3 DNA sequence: TGTGCCTGGAGTGTACCCTTTGCCCCTGAAGCTTTCTTT.

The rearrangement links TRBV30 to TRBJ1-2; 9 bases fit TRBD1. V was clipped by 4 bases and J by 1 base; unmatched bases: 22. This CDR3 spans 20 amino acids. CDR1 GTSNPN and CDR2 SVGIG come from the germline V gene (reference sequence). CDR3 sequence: CAWNQLPLRDRVPFNYGYTF. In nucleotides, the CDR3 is TGTGCCTGGAACCAACTCCCCCTCCGGGACAGGGTCCCCTTTAACTATGGCTACACCTTC.

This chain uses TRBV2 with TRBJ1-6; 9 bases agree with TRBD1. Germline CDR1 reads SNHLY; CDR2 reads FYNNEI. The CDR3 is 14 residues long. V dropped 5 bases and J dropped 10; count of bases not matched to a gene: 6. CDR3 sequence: CASSYDRGGSPLHF. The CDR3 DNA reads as TGTGCCAGCAGTTATGACAGGGGGGGATCACCCCTCCACTTT.

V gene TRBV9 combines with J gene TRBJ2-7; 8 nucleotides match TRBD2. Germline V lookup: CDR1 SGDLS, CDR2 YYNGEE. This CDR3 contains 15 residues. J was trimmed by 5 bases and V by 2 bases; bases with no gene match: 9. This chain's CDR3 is CASSVSSGRVNEQYF. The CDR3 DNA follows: TGTGCCAGCAGCGTCTCTAGCGGGCGAGTCAACGAGCAGTACTTC.

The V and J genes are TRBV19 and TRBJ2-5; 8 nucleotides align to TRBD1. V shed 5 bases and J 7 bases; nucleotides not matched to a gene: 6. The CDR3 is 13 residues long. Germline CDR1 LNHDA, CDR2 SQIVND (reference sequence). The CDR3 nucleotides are TGTGCCAGTAGTCAGGGGGCGCTGGGGACCCAGTACTTC. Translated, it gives CASSQGALGTQYF.

Here the CDR3 DNA reads TGTGCCAGCAGTGTAGGGTCTAGCGGGGACAATGAGCAGTTCTTC. Protein sequence: CASSVGSSGDNEQFF. This rearrangement joins TRBV6-4 to TRBJ2-1, with TRBD2 matching 9 bases. The length of the CDR3 is 15 residues. The junction had 6 bases not matched to a gene; V was cut back by 4 bases and J by 5 bases. CDR1 is MRHNA and CDR2 is SNTAGT in the germline V gene.

CDR3 loop: CASSQDFFRDRVNTEAFF. For the CDR3, the DNA is TGCGCCAGCAGCCAAGATTTTTTCCGGGACAGGGTCAACACTGAAGCTTTCTTT. The chain combines TRBV4-1 with TRBJ1-1; 9 nucleotides agree with TRBD1. The V segment lost 0 bases and the J segment 2 bases; nucleotides outside the gene matches: 10. Looked up from germline, CDR1 is MGHRA and CDR2 is YSYEKL. The CDR3 loop spans 18 amino acids.

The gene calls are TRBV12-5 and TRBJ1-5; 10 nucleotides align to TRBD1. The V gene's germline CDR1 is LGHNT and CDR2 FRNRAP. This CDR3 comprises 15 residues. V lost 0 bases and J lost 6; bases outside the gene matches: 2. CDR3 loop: CASGLVDRGLQPQHF. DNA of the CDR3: TGTGCTAGTGGTTTGGTTGACAGGGGGCTTCAGCCCCAGCATTTT.

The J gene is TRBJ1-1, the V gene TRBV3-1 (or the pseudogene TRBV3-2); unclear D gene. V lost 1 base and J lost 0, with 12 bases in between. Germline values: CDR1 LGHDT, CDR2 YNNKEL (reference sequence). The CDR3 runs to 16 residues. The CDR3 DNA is TGTGCCAGCAGCCAAGGATCCCGGATCATGAACACTGAAGCTTTCTTT. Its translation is CASSQGSRIMNTEAFF.

CDR3 residues: CASSSDGARTSGNTIYF. The DNA for the CDR3 is TGCGCCAGCAGCTCGGACGGGGCCCGGACCTCTGGAAACACCATATATTTT. The chain has TRBV5-1 and TRBJ1-3, with D possibly TRBD1 on 5 matching bases. Trimming left V 3 bases short and J 0 bases short, with 16 bases between. The CDR3 is 17 residues long. Germline V gene data show CDR1 as SGHRS and CDR2 as YFSETQ.

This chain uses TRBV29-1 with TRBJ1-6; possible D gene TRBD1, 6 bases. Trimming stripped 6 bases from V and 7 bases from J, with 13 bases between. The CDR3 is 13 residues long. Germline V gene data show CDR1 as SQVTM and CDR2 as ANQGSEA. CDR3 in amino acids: CSVTTGSNSPLHF. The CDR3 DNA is TGCAGCGTGACCACAGGGAGCAATTCACCCCTCCACTTT.

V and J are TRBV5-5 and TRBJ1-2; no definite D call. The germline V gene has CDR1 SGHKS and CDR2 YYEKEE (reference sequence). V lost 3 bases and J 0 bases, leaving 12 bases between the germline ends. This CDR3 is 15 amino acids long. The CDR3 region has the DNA TGTGCCAGCAGCTCCCACCTCCTTACTAACTATGGCTACACCTTC. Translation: CASSSHLLTNYGYTF. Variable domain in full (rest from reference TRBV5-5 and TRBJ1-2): DAGVTQSPTHLIKTRGQQVTLRCSPISGHKSVSWYQQVLGQGPQFIFQYYEKEERGRGNFPDRFSARQFPNYSSELNVNALLLGDSALYLCASSSHLLTNYGYTFGSGTRLTVV.

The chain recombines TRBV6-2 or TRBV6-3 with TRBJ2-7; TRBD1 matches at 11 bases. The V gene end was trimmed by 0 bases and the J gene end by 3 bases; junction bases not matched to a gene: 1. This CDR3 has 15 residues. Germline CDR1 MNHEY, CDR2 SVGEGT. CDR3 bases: TGTGCCAGCAGTTACTCTGGGACAGGGGGCTACGAGCAGTACTTC. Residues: CASSYSGTGGYEQYF.

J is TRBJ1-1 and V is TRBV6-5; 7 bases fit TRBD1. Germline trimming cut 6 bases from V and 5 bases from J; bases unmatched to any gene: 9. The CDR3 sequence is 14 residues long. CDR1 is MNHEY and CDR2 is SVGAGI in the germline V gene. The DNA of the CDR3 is TGTGCCAGCAGGCGACAGGGAGGAAAAACTGAAGCTTTCTTT. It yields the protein CASRRQGGKTEAFF.

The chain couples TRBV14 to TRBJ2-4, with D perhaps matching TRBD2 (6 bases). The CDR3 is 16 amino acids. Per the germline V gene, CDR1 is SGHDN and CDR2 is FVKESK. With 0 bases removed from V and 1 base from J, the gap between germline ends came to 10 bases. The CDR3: CASSQEVGGAKNIQYF. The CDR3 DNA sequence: TGTGCCAGCAGCCAAGAGGTCGGAGGGGCCAAAAACATTCAGTACTTC.

CDR3 sequence: CASSVDPGALSEQYF. Written as DNA, the CDR3 is TGTGCCAGCAGCGTAGATCCGGGAGCTCTGAGCGAGCAGTACTTC. The genes are TRBV9 and TRBJ2-7; possibly TRBD2 for D (6 bases). The V end was cut by 0 bases, the J end by 6 bases, with 16 bases between. The CDR3 runs to 15 residues. Germline assignment: CDR1 SGDLS and CDR2 YYNGEE.

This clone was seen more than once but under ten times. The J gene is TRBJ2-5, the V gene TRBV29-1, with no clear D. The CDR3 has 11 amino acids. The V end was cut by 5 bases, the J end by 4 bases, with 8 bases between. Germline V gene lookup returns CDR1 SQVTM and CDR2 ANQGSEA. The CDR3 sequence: CSVQTSETQYF. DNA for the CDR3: TGCAGCGTTCAAACATCAGAGACCCAGTACTTC. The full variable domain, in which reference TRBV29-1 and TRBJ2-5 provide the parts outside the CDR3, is SAVISQKPSRDICQRGTSLTIQCQVDSQVTMMFWYRQQPGQSLTLIATANQGSEATYESGFVIDKFPISRPNLTFSTLTVSNMSPEDSSIYLCSVQTSETQYFGPGTRLLVL.

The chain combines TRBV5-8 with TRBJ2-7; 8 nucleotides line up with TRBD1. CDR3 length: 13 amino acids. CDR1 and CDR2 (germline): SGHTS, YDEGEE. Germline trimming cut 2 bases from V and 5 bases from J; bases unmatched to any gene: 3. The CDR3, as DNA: TGTGCCAGCAGCTTTGAGACAGGGGACGAGCAGTACTTC. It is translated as CASSFETGDEQYF.